This T cell receptor (beta chain) was identified in a study of T cell clones after liver transplantation. Study observations and caveats: Small, mixed patient groups and varying post-transplant times limit these conclusions.

Sequenced by immunoSEQ multiplex PCR; TCRdb stores in-frame clones only, minus some. The sample shows tens of thousands of clones, 82% of them seen only once. Turning to this clone: Antigen: not known.

This CDR3 is built from 12 residues. Germline CDR1 reads PRHDT; CDR2 reads FYEKMQ (reference sequence). V was shortened by 4 bases and J by 6 bases, with 9 bases between the two germline ends. This chain joins TRBV13 and TRBJ1-1; no clear D gene. The sequencing used CD4+ T cells from blood, collected around 45 months after liver transplant. The source is a human patient who received a liver transplant. The graft donor may have given rise to some T cells. CDR3 DNA: TGTGCCAGCAGCTGGCGTAGGGCTGAAGCTTTCTTT. Translation gives CASSWRRAEAFF.